One and the same sample provided the 4 T cell receptor beta chains below, sequenced in a study of T cell clones after liver transplantation. Method: immunoSEQ multiplex PCR; TCRdb's copy keeps in-frame clones and lacks some. Of approximately 100,000 clones listed, under 90% were seen once; the top ten hold approximately 3%. This sample comprised CD4+ T cells from blood, obtained approximately 43 months after liver transplant. These receptors were collected from a human patient who received a liver transplant. T cells may partly derive from the graft donor.

V gene TRBV7-2 combines with J gene TRBJ1-5, with 7 positions matching TRBD1. The V segment lost 4 bases and the J segment 3 bases; nucleotides outside the gene matches: 9. Per germline, CDR1 SGHTA and CDR2 FQGNSA. This CDR3 comprises 16 residues. The CDR3, as DNA: TGTGCCAGCAGCTCGCAGGGGGGAGCCTTCAATCAGCCCCAGCATTTT. It is translated as CASSSQGGAFNQPQHF.

In its sample, this clone was seen once. The rearrangement links TRBV10-1 to TRBJ2-1; the D gene is possibly TRBD1 (6 bases). The germline gives CDR1 WNHNN, CDR2 SYGVQD (reference sequence). Trimming took off 2 bases at V and 9 bases at J, with 14 bases between the two ends. This CDR3 spans 14 amino acids. CDR3 sequence (DNA): TGCGCCAGCAGTGAGAGGGAACTCAGGGGTGAGCAGTTCTTC. This codes for CASSERELRGEQFF.

The CDR3 is CASSPSGVGDYEQYF. CDR3 in DNA: TGTGCCAGCAGCCCCTCAGGCGTAGGCGACTACGAGCAGTACTTC. This rearrangement joins TRBV6-6 to TRBJ2-7; no firm D call. Trimming pared 6 bases from V and 3 bases from J, leaving 18 bases between. The CDR3 consists of 15 residues. Germline V gene lookup returns CDR1 MNHNY and CDR2 SVGAGI (reference sequence).

V and J are TRBV20-1 and TRBJ1-4; D is undetermined. The CDR3 extends over 11 amino acids. CDR1 and CDR2 (germline): DFQATT, SNEGSKA (reference sequence). The germline V and J ends were trimmed by 6 bases and 6 bases, with 8 bases remaining between them. The CDR3 DNA reads TGCAGTGCCCCTCTCGATGAAAAACTGTTTTTT. Amino acid sequence: CSAPLDEKLFF.